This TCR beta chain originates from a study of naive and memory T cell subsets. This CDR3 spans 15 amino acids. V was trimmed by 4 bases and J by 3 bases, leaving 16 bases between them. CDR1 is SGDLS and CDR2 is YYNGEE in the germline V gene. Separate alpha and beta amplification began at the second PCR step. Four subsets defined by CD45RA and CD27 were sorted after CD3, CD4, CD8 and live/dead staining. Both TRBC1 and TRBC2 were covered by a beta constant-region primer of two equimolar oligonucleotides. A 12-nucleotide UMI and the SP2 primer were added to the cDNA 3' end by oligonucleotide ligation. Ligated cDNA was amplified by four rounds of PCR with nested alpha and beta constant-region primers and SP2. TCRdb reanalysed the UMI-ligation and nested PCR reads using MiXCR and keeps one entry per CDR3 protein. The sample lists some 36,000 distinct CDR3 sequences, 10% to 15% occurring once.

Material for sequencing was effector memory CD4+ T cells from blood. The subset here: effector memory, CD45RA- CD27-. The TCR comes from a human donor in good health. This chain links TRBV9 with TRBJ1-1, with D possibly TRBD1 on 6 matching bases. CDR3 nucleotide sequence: TGTGCCAGCAGCTCTGACACAGGGAGGCACACTGAAGCTTTCTTT. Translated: CASSSDTGRHTEAFF.